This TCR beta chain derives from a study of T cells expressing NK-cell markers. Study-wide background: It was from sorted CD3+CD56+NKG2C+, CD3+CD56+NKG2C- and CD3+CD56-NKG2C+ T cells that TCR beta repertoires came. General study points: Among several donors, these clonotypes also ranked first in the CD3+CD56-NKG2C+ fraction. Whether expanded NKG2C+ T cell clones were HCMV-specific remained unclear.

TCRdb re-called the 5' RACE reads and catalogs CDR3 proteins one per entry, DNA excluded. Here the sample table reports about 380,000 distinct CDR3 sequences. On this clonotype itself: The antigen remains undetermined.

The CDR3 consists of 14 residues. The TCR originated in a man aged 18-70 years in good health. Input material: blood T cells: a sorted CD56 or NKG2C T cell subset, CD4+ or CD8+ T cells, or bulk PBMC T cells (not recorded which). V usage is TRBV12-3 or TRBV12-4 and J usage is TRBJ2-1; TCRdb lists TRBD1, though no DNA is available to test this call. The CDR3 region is CASRSSGASNEQFF.